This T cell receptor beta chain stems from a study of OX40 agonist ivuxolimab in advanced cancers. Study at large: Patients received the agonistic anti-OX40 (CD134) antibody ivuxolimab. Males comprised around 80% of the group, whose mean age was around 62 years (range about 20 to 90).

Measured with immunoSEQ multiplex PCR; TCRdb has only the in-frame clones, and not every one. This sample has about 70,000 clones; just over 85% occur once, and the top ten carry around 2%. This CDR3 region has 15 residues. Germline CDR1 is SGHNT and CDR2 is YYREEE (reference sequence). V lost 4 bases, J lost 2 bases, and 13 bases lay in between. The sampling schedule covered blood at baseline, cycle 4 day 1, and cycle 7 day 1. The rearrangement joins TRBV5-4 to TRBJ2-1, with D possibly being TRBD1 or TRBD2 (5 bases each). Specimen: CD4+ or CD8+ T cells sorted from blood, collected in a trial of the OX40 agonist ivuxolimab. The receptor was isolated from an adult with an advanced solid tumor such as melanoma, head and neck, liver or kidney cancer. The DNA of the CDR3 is TGTGCCAGCAGCCCCGGGGCAGGCGCCTACAATGAGCAGTTCTTC. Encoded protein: CASSPGAGAYNEQFF.